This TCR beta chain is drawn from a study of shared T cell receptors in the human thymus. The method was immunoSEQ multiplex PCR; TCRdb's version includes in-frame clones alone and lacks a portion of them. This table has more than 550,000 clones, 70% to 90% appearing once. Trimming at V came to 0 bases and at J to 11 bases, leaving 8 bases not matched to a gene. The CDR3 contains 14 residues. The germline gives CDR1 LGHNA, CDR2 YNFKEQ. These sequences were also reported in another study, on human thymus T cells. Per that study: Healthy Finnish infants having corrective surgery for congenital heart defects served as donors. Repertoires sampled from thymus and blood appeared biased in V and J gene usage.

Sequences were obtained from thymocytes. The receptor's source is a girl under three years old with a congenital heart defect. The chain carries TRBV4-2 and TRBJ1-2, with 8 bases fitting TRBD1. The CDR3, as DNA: TGTGCCAGCAGCCAAGATTCCCGAGGACAGGGATACACCTTC. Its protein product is CASSQDSRGQGYTF.